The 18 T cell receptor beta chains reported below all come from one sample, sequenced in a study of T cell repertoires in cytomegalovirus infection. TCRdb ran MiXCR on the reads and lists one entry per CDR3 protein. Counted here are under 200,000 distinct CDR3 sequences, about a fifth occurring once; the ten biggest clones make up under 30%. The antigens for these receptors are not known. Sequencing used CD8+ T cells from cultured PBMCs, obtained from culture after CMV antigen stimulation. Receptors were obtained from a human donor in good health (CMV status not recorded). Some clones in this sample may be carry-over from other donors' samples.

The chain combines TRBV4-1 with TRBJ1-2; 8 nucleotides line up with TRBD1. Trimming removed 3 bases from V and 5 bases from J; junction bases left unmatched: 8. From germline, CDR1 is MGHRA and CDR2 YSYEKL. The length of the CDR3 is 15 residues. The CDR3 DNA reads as TGCGCCAGCAGCCAGGATAACAGGGGGAGTTATGGCTACACCTTC. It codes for CASSQDNRGSYGYTF.

The DNA for the CDR3 is TGCGCCAGCAGCCAAGATCAGAAAATCCAAGAGACCCAGTACTTC. Translating it yields CASSQDQKIQETQYF. V is TRBV4-1 and J is TRBJ2-5; D unclear. With 0 bases removed from V and 1 base from J, the gap between germline ends came to 9 bases. CDR1 and CDR2 from the germline V gene are MGHRA and YSYEKL. The CDR3 length is 15 residues.

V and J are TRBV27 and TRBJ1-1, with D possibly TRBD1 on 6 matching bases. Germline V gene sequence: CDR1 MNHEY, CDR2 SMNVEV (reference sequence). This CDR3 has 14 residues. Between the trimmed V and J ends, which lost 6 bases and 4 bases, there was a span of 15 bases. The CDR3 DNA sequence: TGTGCCAGCAGCCTAGTACAGGGATTCACTGAAGCTTTCTTT. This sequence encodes CASSLVQGFTEAFF.

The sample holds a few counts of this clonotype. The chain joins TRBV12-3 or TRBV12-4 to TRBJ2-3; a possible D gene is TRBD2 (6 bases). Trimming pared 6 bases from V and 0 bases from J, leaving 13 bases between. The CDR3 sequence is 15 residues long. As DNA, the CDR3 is TGTGCCAGCAGGTTGGGGGGACCTAGCACAGATACGCAGTATTTT. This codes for CASRLGGPSTDTQYF.

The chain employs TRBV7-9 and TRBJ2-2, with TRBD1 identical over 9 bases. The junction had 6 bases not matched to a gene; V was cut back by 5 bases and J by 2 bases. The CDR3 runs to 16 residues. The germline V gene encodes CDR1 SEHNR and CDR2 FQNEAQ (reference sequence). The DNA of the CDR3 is TGTGCCAGCAGCCTTCCGGGACAGGGCAACACCGGGGAGCTGTTTTTT. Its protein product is CASSLPGQGNTGELFF.

In nucleotides, the CDR3 is TGCGCCAGCAGCCAAGAAAACGGCAGGGGTGGACAGCCCCAGCATTTT. Its translation: CASSQENGRGGQPQHF. The V gene is TRBV4-3, the J gene TRBJ1-5; perhaps TRBD1 as D (6 bases). Germline assignment: CDR1 LGHNA and CDR2 YSLEER. V gave up 0 bases and J gave up 7 bases, with 16 bases separating them. CDR3 size: 16 residues.

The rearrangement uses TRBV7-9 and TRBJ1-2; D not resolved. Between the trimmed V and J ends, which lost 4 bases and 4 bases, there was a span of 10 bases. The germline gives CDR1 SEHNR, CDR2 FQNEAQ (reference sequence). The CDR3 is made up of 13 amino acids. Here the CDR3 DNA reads TGTGCCAGCAGCTCACCAGCCCTCTATGGCTACACCTTC. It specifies CASSSPALYGYTF. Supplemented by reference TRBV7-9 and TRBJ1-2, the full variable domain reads DTGVSQNPRHKITKRGQNVTFRCDPISEHNRLYWYRQTLGQGPEFLTYFQNEAQLEKSRLLSDRFSAERPKGSFSTLEIQRTEQGDSAMYLCASSSPALYGYTFGSGTRLTVV.

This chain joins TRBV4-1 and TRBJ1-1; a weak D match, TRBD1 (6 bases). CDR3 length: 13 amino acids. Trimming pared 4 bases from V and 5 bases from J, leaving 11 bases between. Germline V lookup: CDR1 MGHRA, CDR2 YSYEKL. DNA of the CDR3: TGCGCCAGCAGCCGCCCGGGGGCAACTGAAGCTTTCTTT. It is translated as CASSRPGATEAFF.

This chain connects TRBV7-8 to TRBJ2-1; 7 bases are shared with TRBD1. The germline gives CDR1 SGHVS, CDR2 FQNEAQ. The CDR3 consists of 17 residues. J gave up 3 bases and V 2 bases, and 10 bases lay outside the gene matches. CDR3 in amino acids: CASSLRIGQENYNEQFF. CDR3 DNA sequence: TGTGCCAGCAGCTTAAGGATAGGACAGGAGAACTACAATGAGCAGTTCTTC.

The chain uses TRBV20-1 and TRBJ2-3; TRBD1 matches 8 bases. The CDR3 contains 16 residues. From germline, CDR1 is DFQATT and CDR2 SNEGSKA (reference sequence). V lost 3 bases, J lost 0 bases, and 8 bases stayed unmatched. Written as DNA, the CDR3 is TGCAGTGCTAGCTGGAGGACAGGGCGCAGCACAGATACGCAGTATTTT. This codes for CSASWRTGRSTDTQYF.

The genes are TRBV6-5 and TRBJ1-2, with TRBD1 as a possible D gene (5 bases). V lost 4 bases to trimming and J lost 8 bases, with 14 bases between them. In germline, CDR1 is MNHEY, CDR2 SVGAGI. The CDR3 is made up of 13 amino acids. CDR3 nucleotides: TGTGCCAGCAGTTGGAGGGGAGGAGAGGGCTACACCTTC. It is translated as CASSWRGGEGYTF.

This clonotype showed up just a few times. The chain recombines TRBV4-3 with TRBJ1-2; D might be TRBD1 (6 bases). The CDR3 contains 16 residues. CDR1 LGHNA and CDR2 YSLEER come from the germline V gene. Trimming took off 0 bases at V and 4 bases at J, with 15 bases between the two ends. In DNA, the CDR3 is TGCGCCAGCAGCCAAGATCTTCAGGGGCGTAGCTATGGCTACACCTTC. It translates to CASSQDLQGRSYGYTF.

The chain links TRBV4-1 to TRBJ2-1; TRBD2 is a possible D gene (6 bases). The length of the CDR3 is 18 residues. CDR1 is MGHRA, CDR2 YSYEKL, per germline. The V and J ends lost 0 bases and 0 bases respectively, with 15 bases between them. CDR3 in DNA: TGCGCCAGCAGCCAAGATCAGCGGGTGAATTACTCCTACAATGAGCAGTTCTTC. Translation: CASSQDQRVNYSYNEQFF.

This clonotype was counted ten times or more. In DNA form, the CDR3 reads TGCGCCAGCAGCCAAGACGGGACAGGGCGCACAGATACGCAGTATTTT. Its protein product is CASSQDGTGRTDTQYF. This chain uses TRBV4-3 with TRBJ2-3; 9 bases fit TRBD1. The CDR3 has 16 amino acids. Germline assignment: CDR1 LGHNA and CDR2 YSLEER. V lost 0 bases to trimming and J lost 1 base; unmatched junction nucleotides: 2.

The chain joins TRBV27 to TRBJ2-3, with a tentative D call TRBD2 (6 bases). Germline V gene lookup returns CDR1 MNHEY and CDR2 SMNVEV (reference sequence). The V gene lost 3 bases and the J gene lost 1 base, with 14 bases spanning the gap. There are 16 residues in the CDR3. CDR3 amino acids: CASSFFPREGTDTQYF. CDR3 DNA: TGTGCCAGCAGTTTCTTCCCTAGGGAGGGCACAGATACGCAGTATTTT.

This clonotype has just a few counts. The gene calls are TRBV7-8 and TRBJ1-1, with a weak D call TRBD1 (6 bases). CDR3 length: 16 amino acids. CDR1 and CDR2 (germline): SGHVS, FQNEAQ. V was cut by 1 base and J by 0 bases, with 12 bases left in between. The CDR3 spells CASSLGQGHMNTEAFF. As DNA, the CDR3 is TGTGCCAGCAGCTTAGGTCAGGGACATATGAACACTGAAGCTTTCTTT.

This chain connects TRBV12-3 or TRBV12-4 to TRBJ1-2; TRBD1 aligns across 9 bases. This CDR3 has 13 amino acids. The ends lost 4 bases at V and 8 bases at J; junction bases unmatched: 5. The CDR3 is CASSSQGALGYTF. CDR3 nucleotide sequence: TGTGCCAGCAGTTCACAGGGGGCGCTGGGCTACACCTTC.

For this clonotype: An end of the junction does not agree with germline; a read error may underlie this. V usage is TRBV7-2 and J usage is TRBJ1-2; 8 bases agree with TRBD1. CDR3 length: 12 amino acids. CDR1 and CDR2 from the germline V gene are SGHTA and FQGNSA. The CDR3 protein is CASSYEGQGFGF. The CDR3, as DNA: TGTGCCAGCAGCTACGAAGGACAGGGATTCGGATTC.